This TCR beta chain was recorded in a study of spatial heterogeneity in lung cancer (dated by TCRdb to about 2019). The study in broad terms: More beta-chain than alpha-chain transcripts were consistently detected, likely reflecting higher beta-chain transcript abundance. At surgery, both alpha and beta chains were TCR-sequenced in 220 tumor regions, fewer than 65 matched nontumor lung samples and 56 PBMC samples. TCR alpha and beta repertoires were quantitatively compared across multiple tumor regions, matched nontumor lung and blood in non-small cell lung cancer. In the raw uncorrected reads, each unique combination of TCR and UMI appeared more than ten times on average. The study linked features of the TCR repertoire to counts of nonsynonymous mutations, which were determined by whole-exome sequencing of tumor tissue. Results and caveats for the whole study, not just this receptor: Ubiquitous expanded tumor TCRs were detected in blood more often at tumor resection than at routine follow-up. Additional single-cell paired TCR alpha and beta sequencing was considered necessary to confirm, at a functional level, the hypothesis that regional TCRs recognize regional mutations.

This specimen's time point label, per the study, means: sample taken at primary tumor resection. Whole RNA extracted from tumor and nontumor lung tissue, or from cryopreserved PBMC samples, was used for TCR sequencing without cell sorting. Donors were around 71 patients with early-stage, untreated non-small cell lung cancer from the lung TRACERx cohort. Only patients with enough RNA available from two or more tumor regions were chosen for TCR sequencing. Concerning this clonotype: This receptor's antigen is unknown. No quality values exist for individual bases; no much larger clone is one base distant.

The library was made by 5' RACE. TCRdb lists the instrument as NextSeq 500. In the TCR library protocol, a unique molecular identifier was attached to each TCR cDNA molecule so that PCR and sequencing errors could be corrected. Per the original workflow: TCR identification, UMI-based error correction and CDR3 extraction were all carried out with Decombinator tools. TCRs above a frequency of 2 per 1,000, corresponding to the top 1% of the tumor frequency distribution, were defined as expanded. Renyi diversity was calculated using the R vegan package after each repertoire was subsampled 100 times to 5,000 TCRs. CDR3 similarity networks were constructed using string-kernel similarity of amino acid triplets, with links drawn between CDR3s whose pairwise similarity was above 0.82. TCRdb cleaned the public reads at Q25 with fastp, built clones with MiXCR and kept in-frame beta chains. For every CDR3 protein sequence, its rows merge into one entry that carries the most common genes and DNA. The V and J calls, along with clone size, are taken from TCRdb and not from the paper's own processing. Here the sample has 60,000 to 90,000 distinct CDR3 sequences; about an eighth occur a single time. 7.2% of the sample belongs to the ten largest clones.

V lost 6 bases and J lost 0 bases, and the count of bases not matched to a germline gene is 4. CDR1 SQVTM and CDR2 ANQGSEA were looked up in the germline V gene. The CDR3 runs 14 residues from the cysteine to the phenylalanine. Here the CDR3 DNA is all that survives: 42 bases in frame from base 1. Sequenced material: PBMCs, taken at surgery. This clonotype was obtained from a male donor with early-stage non-small cell lung cancer. The chain joins TRBV29-1 to TRBJ1-2; TRBD1 agrees with 10 junctional bases. The CDR3 protein is CSVEGQGTNYGYTF. The sequenced DNA: TGCAGCGTAGAGGGACAGGGGACTAACTATGGCTACACCTTC.